This TCR beta chain originates from a study of blood T cell repertoires in COVID-19. Whole-study context: Both acute and convalescent COVID-19 samples were obtained from the United States, Italy and Spain. Nucleic acid was either cDNA or gDNA, and it came from T cells, B-cell-depleted T cells, or PBMCs.

Trimming cost V 3 bases and J 1 base; bases outside gene matches: 12. This CDR3 comprises 17 residues. Germline CDR1 MNHEY, CDR2 SMNVEV (reference sequence). As handled by the study authors: Reference gene primer amplification gave nucleated cell count estimates. Sequencing was performed with immunoSEQ multiplex PCR; in TCRdb, only in-frame clones are kept and a portion is missing. Clone size and V and J calls were adopted from that table, with D and trimming inferred from the DNA. In the table there are roughly 62,000 clones, around 90% of which are singletons. The sequencing input was peripheral blood. The chain carries TRBV27 and TRBJ2-7, with TRBD1 identical over 7 bases. The TCR was taken from a human donor with acute or convalescent COVID-19. The donor label of this sample is uncertain. The CDR3 region is CASSFQDRPRLSYEQYF. CDR3 in DNA: TGTGCCAGCAGTTTCCAGGACAGGCCACGGCTTTCCTACGAGCAGTACTTC.